The present TCR beta chain was sequenced within a study of naive and memory T cell subsets. Study-level results: The RNA method is potentially sensitive to activation and differentiation changes.

Ligated cDNA underwent four rounds of PCR with nested alpha and beta constant region primers and SP2. For blood and skin samples, reverse transcription used TCR alpha and beta constant primers. A single record per CDR3 protein comes from TCRdb applying MiXCR to the UMI-ligation and nested PCR reads. Of about 26,000 distinct CDR3 sequences in the sample, around 5.3% were seen once. V lost 3 bases, J lost 0 bases, and 6 bases lay in between. The CDR3 sequence is 15 residues long. Germline CDR1 SEHNR, CDR2 FQNEAQ (reference sequence). Many counts were recorded for this clonotype. What it binds is not known. The library had UMIs added by 3' ligation of an oligonucleotide to TCR cDNA. Whole-blood samples were 2 to 2.5 ml of peripheral blood from healthy adult volunteers. Input was about 1 to 1000 ng of DNase-treated total RNA without cell sorting.

The clonotype comes from an adult in good health. The chain is built from TRBV7-9 and TRBJ2-6; D uncertain. Specimen: blood. The CDR3 reads CASSFSNSGANVLTF. Here the CDR3 DNA reads TGTGCCAGCAGCTTTTCGAACTCTGGGGCCAACGTCCTGACTTTC.